This T cell receptor (beta chain) appears in the sequencing data of a study of cytomegalovirus exposure and HLA in healthy donors. About this clone itself: Its antigen is unknown.

The PCR was carried out with 60 Vbeta primers and 13 Jbeta primers. Clones were sequenced by immunoSEQ multiplex PCR, and TCRdb holds only the in-frame ones, with some missing. The profile shows around 230,000 clones, about four fifths of them singletons. Despite likely unrecorded immune exposures, the donors were nominally healthy at the time of sampling. Study findings and constraints: There was a cluster of highly shared sequence variants that was likely a sequencing artifact.

The CDR3 loop spans 14 amino acids. The junction had 8 bases not matched to a gene; V was cut back by 6 bases and J by 6 bases. Germline V gene lookup returns CDR1 MGHDK and CDR2 SYGVNS. The V and J genes are TRBV25-1 and TRBJ2-5; 9 bases are a match to TRBD1. The sequence was obtained from a man aged 35 to 55 in good health and CMV-seropositive. The sequenced sample consisted of PBMCs. The DNA of the CDR3 is TGTGCCAGCAGCTCAGGACAGGGGACACAGACCCAGTACTTC. Amino acid sequence: CASSSGQGTQTQYF.